The 12 T cell receptor beta chains reported below all come from one sample, sequenced in a study of T cells expressing NK-cell markers. TCRdb reprocessed the 5' RACE reads; each CDR3 protein has one entry and no DNA is given. The clone table shows 250,000 to 300,000 distinct CDR3 sequences, with the ten largest holding roughly 4.2%. The sequencing input was blood T cells: a sorted CD56 or NKG2C T cell subset, CD4+ or CD8+ T cells, or bulk PBMC T cells (not recorded which). These receptors all come from a woman between 18 and 70 years old in good health.

The rearrangement uses TRBV25-1 and TRBJ2-2. The CDR3 consists of 15 residues. CDR1 and CDR2 (germline): MGHDK, SYGVNS. The CDR3 protein is CASSEKGVRTGELFF.

The chain employs TRBV12-3 or TRBV12-4 and TRBJ1-3. The CDR3 is made up of 15 amino acids. Here the CDR3 reads CASPPAGVAGNTIYF.

The chain joins TRBV29-1 to TRBJ2-5. The CDR3 contains 12 residues. CDR1 and CDR2 from the germline V gene are SQVTM and ANQGSEA. The CDR3 region is CSVGEVGETQYF.

The chain is built from TRBV4-1 and TRBJ2-3. The CDR3 is made up of 15 amino acids. Per germline, CDR1 MGHRA and CDR2 YSYEKL. CDR3 sequence: CASSQVFNLRDTQYF.

The chain has TRBV19 and TRBJ1-1; the TCRdb call, TRBD1, lacks DNA for checking. CDR3 length equals 14 residues. Germline V gene lookup returns CDR1 LNHDA and CDR2 SQIVND (reference sequence). The CDR3 loop reads CASREGTRNTEAFF.

The chain couples TRBV29-1 to TRBJ2-1; TCRdb gives TRBD2 as the D gene, but with no DNA this cannot be confirmed. The CDR3 is 13 amino acids. Germline V gives CDR1 SQVTM, CDR2 ANQGSEA. CDR3 sequence: CSVVTGGPGEQFF.

The chain uses TRBV7-3 and TRBJ2-1; TCRdb outputs TRBD1, but without DNA this stays unchecked. In germline, CDR1 is SGHTA, CDR2 FQGTGA. This CDR3 contains 15 residues. CDR3 sequence reads: CASSLSQGPDNEQFF.

The chain carries TRBV27 and TRBJ2-3; TCRdb names TRBD1, which stays unverified in the absence of DNA. CDR1 is MNHEY and CDR2 is SMNVEV in the germline V gene (reference sequence). CDR3 length: 15 amino acids. This CDR3 is CASSLEGVAGDTQYF.

The chain carries TRBV21-1 and TRBJ1-6; TCRdb names TRBD1, which stays unverified in the absence of DNA. TRBV21-1 is a recognized pseudogene. There are 14 residues in the CDR3. Here the CDR3 reads CASSKRDSVPPLHF.

The chain links TRBV12-3 or TRBV12-4 to TRBJ1-3; absent DNA, TCRdb's TRBD1 call cannot be checked. The CDR3 runs 15 residues. The CDR3 protein is CASSTGESSGNTIYF.

The CDR3 loop is CASSQRGDSSYNSPLHF. This chain connects TRBV4-3 to TRBJ1-6; with no DNA, the TCRdb D assignment of TRBD1 cannot be verified. The CDR3 loop spans 17 amino acids. Germline CDR1 reads LGHNA; CDR2 reads YSLEER.

The chain has TRBV7-9 and TRBJ2-1. Germline CDR1 reads SEHNR; CDR2 reads FQNEAQ (reference sequence). This CDR3 spans 13 amino acids. Here the CDR3 reads CASSLAVWNEQFF.